This paragraph covers one T cell receptor beta chain sequence. These data come from a study of T cell responses to AZD1222 COVID-19 vaccine. Some clones are missing from TCRdb's copy, which holds only in-frame ones; the method was immunoSEQ multiplex PCR. Altogether about 270,000 clones are present, almost 95% being singletons, with the ten largest covering roughly 0.6%. V lost 4 bases to trimming and J lost 4 bases; unmatched junction nucleotides: 8. Germline CDR1 SGHNT, CDR2 YYREEE (reference sequence). The CDR3 has 15 residues. Source: peripheral blood, taken 28 days after the second AZD1222 dose. The TCR comes from an adult who received the AZD1222 COVID-19 vaccine. The rearrangement joins TRBV5-4 to TRBJ1-1, with 9 bases aligning to TRBD1. Here the CDR3 DNA reads TGTGCCAGCAGCCACCGGGACAGGGAGGGCACTGAAGCTTTCTTT. It translates to CASSHRDREGTEAFF.